The source of this TCR beta chain is a study of technical replicates of blood from a handful of donors. Trimming took 10 bases from V and 8 from J, leaving 14 bases between them. Looked up from germline, CDR1 is MNHEY and CDR2 is SVGAGI. CDR3 length equals 11 residues. The table came from immunoSEQ multiplex PCR; TCRdb's copy has only in-frame clones and leaves some out. The sample lists approximately 59,000 clones, more than 75% occurring once. The J gene is TRBJ1-2, the V gene TRBV6-5; D remains unclear. The source is a human donor in good health. Some clones in this sample may be carry-over from other donors' samples. Sequenced sample: PBMCs. CDR3 region: CAIRDSGGYTF. The DNA of the CDR3 is TGTGCCATCCGGGATTCCGGGGGCTACACCTTC.